The 14 T cell receptor beta chains given below trace back to one sample, sequenced in a study of neurological immune-mediated disorders. Using its own MiXCR run on the 5' RACE reads, TCRdb lists one record per CDR3 protein. The sample has some 71,000 distinct CDR3 sequences, about a tenth seen once. Time point described: longitudinal time-point 1 (baseline). The sequenced sample consisted of PBMCs. The origin of the receptors is a man in his thirties or forties in good health.

This chain connects TRBV6-2 or TRBV6-3 to TRBJ1-5, with 7 bases matching TRBD1. Germline CDR1 and CDR2: MNHEY and SVGEGT. This CDR3 has 16 amino acids. Losses at the gene ends were 6 bases for V and 2 bases for J; bases not matched to a gene: 10. CDR3 loop: CASRRDSAGGNQPQHF. The CDR3 DNA reads TGTGCCAGCAGACGGGACAGCGCCGGGGGCAATCAGCCCCAGCATTTT.

This clonotype was observed at least ten times. The chain joins TRBV20-1 to TRBJ1-5; D is possibly TRBD1 (5 bases). The CDR3 has 15 residues. In germline, CDR1 is DFQATT, CDR2 SNEGSKA (reference sequence). The V gene lost 2 bases and the J gene lost 5 bases, with 16 bases spanning the gap. The CDR3 spells CSARPQGFRDQPQHF. As DNA, the CDR3 is TGCAGTGCTAGACCCCAGGGATTCCGCGATCAGCCCCAGCATTTT.

The sample holds many counts of this clonotype. The chain recombines TRBV28 with TRBJ2-2; no firm D call. The ends were cut back, 1 base at V and 4 bases at J, with 10 bases in the middle. CDR1 MDHEN and CDR2 SYDVKM come from the germline V gene. The CDR3 spans 15 residues. The CDR3 bases are TGTGCCAGCAGTTTATTGGGGAAAGGCACCGGGGAGCTGTTTTTT. It encodes CASSLLGKGTGELFF. The full variable domain, in which reference TRBV28 and TRBJ2-2 provide the parts outside the CDR3, is DVKVTQSSRYLVKRTGEKVFLECVQDMDHENMFWYRQDPGLGLRLIYFSYDVKMKEKGDIPEGYSVSREKKERFSLILESASTNQTSMYLCASSLLGKGTGELFFGEGSRLTVL.

The gene calls are TRBV5-6 and TRBJ1-2; the D is unclear. Germline V gives CDR1 SGHDT, CDR2 YYEEEE. The V end was cut by 3 bases, the J end by 4 bases, with 13 bases between. The CDR3 has 14 residues. CDR3 bases: TGTGCCAGCAGCTACTTCACGGGTACCTATGGCTACACCTTC. As protein: CASSYFTGTYGYTF.

This clonotype was detected once. The chain uses TRBV7-6 and TRBJ2-1; 8 bases agree with TRBD1. J was trimmed by 7 bases and V by 4 bases; bases with no gene match: 6. Germline V gene data show CDR1 as SGHVS and CDR2 as FNYEAQ. The CDR3 is 14 amino acids. CDR3 DNA sequence: TGTGCCAGCAGCTGGGGACAGGTGGATAATGAGCAGTTCTTC. This encodes CASSWGQVDNEQFF.

This clonotype was observed a handful of times. V and J are TRBV7-6 and TRBJ2-4, with D possibly TRBD1 on 6 matching bases. The germline V gene has CDR1 SGHVS and CDR2 FNYEAQ. This CDR3 has 13 amino acids. The V and J ends lost 0 bases and 9 bases respectively, with 9 bases between them. As DNA, the CDR3 is TGTGCCAGCAGCTTAGCCGGACAGTCCATTCAGTACTTC. Translated, it gives CASSLAGQSIQYF.

The rearrangement joins TRBV3-1 to TRBJ2-7, with 12 nucleotides matching TRBD2. Losses at the gene ends were 3 bases for V and 5 bases for J; bases not matched to a gene: 5. This CDR3 is 15 amino acids long. CDR1 is LGHDT, CDR2 YNNKEL, per germline (reference sequence). The CDR3 nucleotides are TGTGCCAGCAGCCATCCCGGACTAGCGGGAAACGAGCAGTACTTC. Translation gives CASSHPGLAGNEQYF.

There are many counts of this clonotype. The chain combines TRBV5-1 with TRBJ2-1; D might be TRBD2 (5 bases). Per the germline V gene, CDR1 is SGHRS and CDR2 is YFSETQ. The CDR3 covers 15 residues. Trimming removed 0 bases at V and 0 bases at J, with 7 bases between. CDR3 in DNA: TGCGCCAGCAGCTTGGGAGGGTTCTCCTACAATGAGCAGTTCTTC. It is translated as CASSLGGFSYNEQFF.

This clonotype has ten or more counts. The genes are TRBV5-1 and TRBJ2-5; D remains ambiguous. The germline V and J ends were trimmed by 5 bases and 1 base, with 12 bases remaining between them. This CDR3 has 14 residues. CDR1 is SGHRS, CDR2 YFSETQ, per germline. Here the CDR3 reads CASSPVSPQETQYF. The CDR3 DNA follows: TGCGCCAGCAGTCCTGTTAGTCCCCAAGAGACCCAGTACTTC.

This clonotype was counted once. The germline gene is not matched at one end of the junction; a read error may be the cause. The rearrangement links TRBV5-1 to TRBJ2-1, with 10 bases fitting TRBD1. The CDR3 consists of 15 residues. CDR1 is SGHRS, CDR2 YFSETQ, per germline. The CDR3: CTSSTGQGGNNEQFF. The CDR3 region has the DNA TGCACCAGCAGCACAGGACAGGGGGGCAACAATGAGCAGTTCTTC. Full variable domain (missing parts from reference TRBV5-1 and TRBJ2-1): KAGVTQTPRYLIKTRGQQVTLSCSPISGHRSVSWYQQTPGQGLQFLFEYFSETQRNKGNFPGRFSGRQFSNSRSEMNVSTLELGDSALYLCTSSTGQGGNNEQFFGPGTRLTVL.

This clonotype was observed at least ten times. The chain joins TRBV7-2 to TRBJ1-5; D gene ambiguous. The CDR3 length is 13 residues. V was trimmed by 0 bases and J by 1 base, leaving 1 base between them. The germline V gene encodes CDR1 SGHTA and CDR2 FQGNSA. In DNA, the CDR3 is TGTGCCAGCAGCTTAGCCAGCAATCAGCCCCAGCATTTT. This codes for CASSLASNQPQHF.

This clonotype was picked up many times. The CDR3 protein is CASRRMDLNEKLFF. CDR3 nucleotides: TGTGCCAGCAGACGGATGGACCTTAATGAAAAACTGTTTTTT. The genes are TRBV2 and TRBJ1-4; D remains unclear. V lost 6 bases, J lost 4 bases, and 12 bases lay in between. The CDR3 has 14 amino acids. Germline V gene data show CDR1 as SNHLY and CDR2 as FYNNEI.

This clonotype came up many times. The chain uses TRBV20-1 and TRBJ1-2; TRBD1 might be the D (5 bases). The CDR3 runs to 14 residues. Germline values: CDR1 DFQATT, CDR2 SNEGSKA (reference sequence). Trimming took off 6 bases at V and 1 base at J, with 15 bases between the two ends. CDR3 bases: TGCAGTGCACAGCCCCGGGGGGGTAACTATGGCTACACCTTC. Encoded protein: CSAQPRGGNYGYTF.

There are many counts of this clonotype. The chain recombines TRBV7-2 with TRBJ1-2, with D tentatively TRBD1 (5 bases). V lost 1 base and J 4 bases, leaving 10 bases between the germline ends. CDR1 SGHTA and CDR2 FQGNSA come from the germline V gene. The CDR3 has 14 residues. The CDR3 loop reads CASSLDGGVYGYTF. The CDR3 bases are TGTGCCAGCAGCTTAGACGGGGGGGTCTATGGCTACACCTTC.